This passage covers 25 T cell receptor beta chains from one sample sequenced in a study of response to subunit inactivated influenza vaccine (dated by TCRdb to the late 2010s). The library was built by means of RT-PCR. This sample was sequenced with an Illumina HiSeq 2500. The public reads were reprocessed in TCRdb via fastp at Q25 and MiXCR, keeping in-frame beta chains. Every entry covers one CDR3 protein and lists the most common genes and DNA from its rows. In all, the sample holds about 540,000 distinct CDR3 sequences, and around a quarter of those were seen once. In total, the top ten clones hold 2.5% to 3% of the sample. These data are also associated with another study on T cells expressing NK-cell markers. The second study, in turn, reports: TCR beta cDNA libraries were prepared using 5'RACE template switching, which introduced a universal primer site and unique molecular identifiers.

The starting material was CD4+ T cells sorted from PBMCs, obtained less than 13 days after vaccination. These receptors came from a man between 50 and 59 years old who received an inactivated influenza vaccine. Donor details come from another sample of the same person, matched by shared clones.

The chain links TRBV7-9 to TRBJ2-1, with TRBD2 matching over 8 bases. Per the germline V gene, CDR1 is SEHNR and CDR2 is FQNEAQ (reference sequence). V gave up 3 bases and J gave up 6 bases; unmatched junction bases: 7. CDR3 length: 15 amino acids. CDR3 in DNA: TGTGCCAGCAGCTTTGGAGCGGGAGTGATCAATGAGCAGTTCTTC. It specifies CASSFGAGVINEQFF. The entire variable domain, with the rest obtained from reference TRBV7-9 and TRBJ2-1, is as follows: DTGVSQNPRHKITKRGQNVTFRCDPISEHNRLYWYRQTLGQGPEFLTYFQNEAQLEKSRLLSDRFSAERPKGSFSTLEIQRTEQGDSAMYLCASSFGAGVINEQFFGPGTRLTVL.

The genes are TRBV5-5 and TRBJ1-2, with D uncertain. From germline, CDR1 is SGHKS and CDR2 YYEKEE (reference sequence). Trimming stripped 4 bases from V and 2 bases from J, with 15 bases between. The CDR3 covers 15 residues. The CDR3 loop is CASSPGRMPNYGYTF. The CDR3 region has the DNA TGTGCCAGCAGCCCCGGTCGCATGCCAAACTATGGCTACACCTTC.

This clonotype was detected a few times. The V call is TRBV7-9, the J call TRBJ2-2, with D possibly being TRBD1 (5 bases). The V and J ends lost 5 bases and 5 bases respectively, with 21 bases between them. CDR3 length: 17 amino acids. Germline lookup yields CDR1 SEHNR and CDR2 FQNEAQ (reference sequence). The CDR3 DNA is TGTGCCAGCAGCCCGCCCAGGACAAGGGGTTGGACCGGGGAGCTGTTTTTT. Translation: CASSPPRTRGWTGELFF.

Here the CDR3 DNA reads TGCGCCAGCAGCTTGGGAGGGGCGGGATCCTACAATGAGCAGTTCTTC. Amino acid sequence: CASSLGGAGSYNEQFF. The chain recombines TRBV5-1 with TRBJ2-1, with D possibly matching TRBD2 (6 bases). The CDR3 spans 16 residues. Trimming cost V 0 bases and J 1 base, with 11 bases left between them. CDR1 SGHRS and CDR2 YFSETQ come from the germline V gene.

This clonotype was seen many times. The V and J genes are TRBV7-9 and TRBJ2-1; D gene ambiguous. The germline V gene has CDR1 SEHNR and CDR2 FQNEAQ (reference sequence). This CDR3 has 11 residues. The V and J ends lost 7 bases and 4 bases respectively, with 5 bases between them. CDR3 nucleotide sequence: TGTGCCAGCAACCGTTACAATGAGCAGTTCTTC. This sequence encodes CASNRYNEQFF.

This clonotype was counted between two and nine times. The rearrangement links TRBV5-1 to TRBJ2-1; either TRBD1 or TRBD2 may supply D (5 bases each). The CDR3 contains 14 residues. V lost 0 bases to trimming and J lost 4 bases, with 8 bases between them. Germline V gene sequence: CDR1 SGHRS, CDR2 YFSETQ. The CDR3 is CASSLEGEYNEQFF. As DNA, the CDR3 is TGCGCCAGCAGCTTGGAAGGGGAGTACAATGAGCAGTTCTTC. Combining the CDR3 with reference TRBV5-1 and TRBJ2-1 gives the whole variable domain KAGVTQTPRYLIKTRGQQVTLSCSPISGHRSVSWYQQTPGQGLQFLFEYFSETQRNKGNFPGRFSGRQFSNSRSEMNVSTLELGDSALYLCASSLEGEYNEQFFGPGTRLTVL.

The chain recombines TRBV7-2 with TRBJ2-1; D possibly matches TRBD1 or TRBD2 (5 bases each). V was shortened by 6 bases and J by 12 bases, with 18 bases between the two germline ends. The length of the CDR3 is 13 residues. The germline CDR1 and CDR2 sequences are SGHTA and FQGNSA. DNA for the CDR3: TGTGCCAGCAGGAATGTAGGAATTGGGGGGCAGTTCTTC. As protein: CASRNVGIGGQFF.

A few counts support this clonotype. The V and J genes are TRBV5-1 and TRBJ1-1; tentatively, D is TRBD1 (5 bases). Trimming pared 2 bases from V and 3 bases from J, leaving 11 bases between. The CDR3 is 14 amino acids. CDR1 and CDR2 (germline): SGHRS, YFSETQ. DNA for the CDR3: TGCGCCAGCAGCTTACTCCAGGGTTACACTGAAGCTTTCTTT. The encoded protein is CASSLLQGYTEAFF.

This clonotype showed up just a few times. This chain links TRBV7-2 with TRBJ1-1; tentative D call: TRBD1 (5 bases). The CDR3 has 13 amino acids. CDR1 is SGHTA and CDR2 is FQGNSA in the germline V gene. The V end was cut by 4 bases, the J end by 5 bases, with 11 bases between. The CDR3 nucleotides are TGTGCCAGCAGCTGGCGGGGGGGTACTGAAGCTTTCTTT. This codes for CASSWRGGTEAFF.

This chain uses TRBV12-3 or TRBV12-4 with TRBJ1-1; tentatively, D is TRBD1 (5 bases). Trimming stripped 7 bases from V and 4 bases from J, with 16 bases between. The CDR3 has 14 amino acids. Written as DNA, the CDR3 is TGTGCCAGCATCTGGGGGGGGTACGGCACTGAAGCTTTCTTT. Its translation: CASIWGGYGTEAFF.

The chain couples TRBV7-2 to TRBJ2-1, with D perhaps matching TRBD1 (6 bases). This CDR3 contains 15 residues. V was trimmed by 5 bases and J by 4 bases, leaving 15 bases between them. Germline CDR1 SGHTA, CDR2 FQGNSA. The CDR3 DNA reads TGTGCCAGCAGCCCGACCATACAGGGTTACAATGAGCAGTTCTTC. Encoded protein: CASSPTIQGYNEQFF.

In this sample, this clonotype turned up a few times. The V and J genes are TRBV20-1 and TRBJ2-3; D unresolved. CDR1 is DFQATT, CDR2 SNEGSKA, per germline (reference sequence). The CDR3 is made up of 11 amino acids. With 6 bases removed from V and 2 bases from J, the gap between germline ends came to 6 bases. CDR3 residues: CSARLTDTQYF. Written as DNA, the CDR3 is TGCAGTGCCAGGCTCACAGATACGCAGTATTTT.

There are a few counts of this clonotype. V gene TRBV14 combines with J gene TRBJ2-1; D might be TRBD1 or TRBD2, each matching 5 bases. The CDR3 contains 14 residues. Between the trimmed V and J ends, which lost 4 bases and 9 bases, there was a span of 16 bases. Germline loops: CDR1 SGHDN, CDR2 FVKESK. CDR3 sequence: CASSPGQRFSEQFF. As DNA, the CDR3 is TGTGCCAGCAGCCCGGGGCAGAGATTCAGTGAGCAGTTCTTC.

V gene TRBV29-1 combines with J gene TRBJ2-7; D gene uncertain. The CDR3 sequence is 13 residues long. V lost 2 bases, J lost 2 bases, and 10 bases lay in between. Germline V gene data show CDR1 as SQVTM and CDR2 as ANQGSEA. In DNA form, the CDR3 reads TGCAGCGTTGAATACCTAGACACCTACGAGCAGTACTTC. Amino acids: CSVEYLDTYEQYF.

CDR3 sequence (DNA): TGTGCCAGCAGCTTCGACTACCGGGACAGGAGTAACAATGAGCAGTTCTTC. It specifies CASSFDYRDRSNNEQFF. The chain uses TRBV11-2 and TRBJ2-1; 8 bases agree with TRBD1. The CDR3 is made up of 17 amino acids. CDR1 and CDR2 from the germline V gene are SGHAT and FQNNGV. Unmatched junction bases numbered 12, after V lost 3 bases and J lost 5 bases.

A few counts support this clonotype. The junction departs from germline at one end; a sequencing error may be responsible. J is TRBJ1-5 and V is TRBV12-3 or TRBV12-4; 9 bases are shared with TRBD1. This CDR3 spans 13 amino acids. The CDR3 region is CASGGQGNQLQHF. CDR3 nucleotide sequence: TGTGCCAGCGGGGGACAGGGCAATCAGCTCCAGCATTTT.

In its sample, this clonotype was seen a few times. The chain links TRBV6-5 to TRBJ1-5; D call uncertain. Germline V gene sequence: CDR1 MNHEY, CDR2 SVGAGI. The V gene lost 2 bases and the J gene lost 4 bases, with 9 bases spanning the gap. CDR3 length equals 14 residues. The CDR3 sequence: CASSYPGGNQPQHF. Here the CDR3 DNA reads TGTGCCAGCAGTTACCCCGGAGGGAATCAGCCCCAGCATTTT.

This clonotype was observed a handful of times. The chain is built from TRBV2 and TRBJ2-3; 8 positions match TRBD1. This CDR3 spans 14 amino acids. From germline, CDR1 is SNHLY and CDR2 FYNNEI. J gave up 1 base and V 8 bases, and 5 bases lay outside the gene matches. The CDR3 region has the DNA TGTGCCAGCCAAGACAGGGGCGGCACAGATACGCAGTATTTT. This gives the protein CASQDRGGTDTQYF.

This clonotype was observed a handful of times. V and J are TRBV30 and TRBJ1-4; D unresolved. Germline values: CDR1 GTSNPN, CDR2 SVGIG (reference sequence). Trimming took 5 bases from V and 0 from J, leaving 7 bases between them. The CDR3 is made up of 13 amino acids. CDR3 bases: TGTGCCTGGGATGGTGCAACTAATGAAAAACTGTTTTTT. Amino acid sequence: CAWDGATNEKLFF.

The table lists this clonotype with many counts. The chain employs TRBV5-1 and TRBJ1-2; 9 bases line up with TRBD1. The germline CDR1 and CDR2 sequences are SGHRS and YFSETQ. The CDR3 is 15 residues long. J lost 2 bases, V lost 0 bases, and 2 bases had no gene match. CDR3 nucleotide sequence: TGCGCCAGCAGCTTGGGGGGGACAGGGAACTATGGCTACACCTTC. Its protein is CASSLGGTGNYGYTF.

V is TRBV7-6 and J is TRBJ2-1; TRBD2 matches 7 bases. CDR3 length: 13 amino acids. Trimming took 4 bases from V and 8 from J; bases not matched to a gene: 5. Germline V gene lookup returns CDR1 SGHVS and CDR2 FNYEAQ. For the CDR3, the DNA is TGTGCCAGCAGCTCCGGGACTACAGATGAGCAGTTCTTC. Translated, it gives CASSSGTTDEQFF.

This chain links TRBV19 with TRBJ2-7; TRBD1 agrees at 8 bases. CDR3 length: 13 residues. Germline V CDR1 and CDR2: LNHDA, SQIVND (reference sequence). With V trimmed by 8 bases and J by 2 bases, 5 bases remained unmatched. The CDR3 loop reads CASGTGEAYEQYF. The CDR3 DNA reads as TGTGCCAGTGGGACAGGAGAAGCCTACGAGCAGTACTTC.

The gene calls are TRBV20-1 and TRBJ1-5; tentative D call: TRBD1 (6 bases). V was trimmed by 6 bases and J by 4 bases, leaving 16 bases between them. There are 14 residues in the CDR3. CDR1 is DFQATT, CDR2 SNEGSKA, per germline (reference sequence). For the CDR3, the DNA is TGCAGTGCCCTACCCCGGACAGAAAATCAGCCCCAGCATTTT. Its protein is CSALPRTENQPQHF.

This chain uses TRBV11-2 with TRBJ1-1, with TRBD1 matching over 7 bases. V lost 3 bases to trimming and J lost 6 bases; unmatched junction nucleotides: 10. Germline V gene data show CDR1 as SGHAT and CDR2 as FQNNGV. The CDR3 contains 15 residues. As DNA, the CDR3 is TGTGCCAGCAGCTTCCCGACAGGGCCAGGGGCTGAAGCTTTCTTT. It codes for CASSFPTGPGAEAFF. Full variable domain (remainder filled in from reference TRBV11-2 and TRBJ1-1): EAGVAQSPRYKIIEKRQSVAFWCNPISGHATLYWYQQILGQGPKLLIQFQNNGVVDDSQLPKDRFSAERLKGVDSTLKIQPAKLEDSAVYLCASSFPTGPGAEAFFGQGTRLTVV.

This clonotype was observed a few times. V is TRBV11-2 and J is TRBJ2-1, with a tentative D call TRBD2 (5 bases). Germline V gene data show CDR1 as SGHAT and CDR2 as FQNNGV. V shed 4 bases and J shed 9 bases, with 13 bases lying between them. This CDR3 has 13 amino acids. The CDR3 coding sequence is TGTGCCAGCAGCTCCAATGAGGGCCCTGAGCAGTTCTTC. This translates into CASSSNEGPEQFF.